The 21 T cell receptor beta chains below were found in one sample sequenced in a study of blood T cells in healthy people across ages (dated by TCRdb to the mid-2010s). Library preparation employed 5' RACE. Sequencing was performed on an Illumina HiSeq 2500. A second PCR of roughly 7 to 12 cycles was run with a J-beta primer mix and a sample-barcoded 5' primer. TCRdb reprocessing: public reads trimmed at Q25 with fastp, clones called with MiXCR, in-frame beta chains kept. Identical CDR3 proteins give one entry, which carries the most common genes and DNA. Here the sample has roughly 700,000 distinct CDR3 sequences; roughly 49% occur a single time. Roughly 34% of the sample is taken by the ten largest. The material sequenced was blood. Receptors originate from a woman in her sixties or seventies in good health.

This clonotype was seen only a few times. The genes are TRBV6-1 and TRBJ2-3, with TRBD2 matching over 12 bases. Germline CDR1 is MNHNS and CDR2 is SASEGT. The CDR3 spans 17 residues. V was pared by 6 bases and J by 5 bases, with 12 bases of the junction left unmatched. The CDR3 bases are TGTGCCAGCAGACCCCGAACGCTAGCGGGAGGGCAAGATACGCAGTATTTT. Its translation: CASRPRTLAGGQDTQYF.

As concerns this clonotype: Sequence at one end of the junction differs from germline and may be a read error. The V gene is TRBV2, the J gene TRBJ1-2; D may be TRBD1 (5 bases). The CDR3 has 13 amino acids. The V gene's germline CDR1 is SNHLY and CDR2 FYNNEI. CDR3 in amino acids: CTSNRGSGYGYTF. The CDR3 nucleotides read TGTACCAGCAATAGGGGTTCAGGCTATGGCTACACCTTC.

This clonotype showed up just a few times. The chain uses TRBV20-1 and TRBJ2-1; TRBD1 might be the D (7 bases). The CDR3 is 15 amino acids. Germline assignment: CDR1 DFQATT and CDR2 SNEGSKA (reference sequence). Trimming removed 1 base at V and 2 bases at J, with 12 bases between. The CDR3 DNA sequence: TGCAGTGCTAGAGTACAGGGGAGGACCTACAATGAGCAGTTCTTC. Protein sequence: CSARVQGRTYNEQFF.

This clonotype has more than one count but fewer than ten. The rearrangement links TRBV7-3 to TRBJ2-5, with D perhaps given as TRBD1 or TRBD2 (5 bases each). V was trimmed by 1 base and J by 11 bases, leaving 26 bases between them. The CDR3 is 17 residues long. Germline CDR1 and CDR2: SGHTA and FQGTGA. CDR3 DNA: TGTGCCAGCAGCTTAAAGACCCCGGCCTCGAGGGGCAATGAGCAGTACTTC. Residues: CASSLKTPASRGNEQYF.

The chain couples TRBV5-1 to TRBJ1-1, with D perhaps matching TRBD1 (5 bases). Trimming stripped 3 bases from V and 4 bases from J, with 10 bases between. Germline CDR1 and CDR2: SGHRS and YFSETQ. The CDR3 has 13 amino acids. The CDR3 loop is CASSWETATEAFF. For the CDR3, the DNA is TGCGCCAGCAGCTGGGAGACAGCCACTGAAGCTTTCTTT. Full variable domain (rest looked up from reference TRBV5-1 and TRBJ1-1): KAGVTQTPRYLIKTRGQQVTLSCSPISGHRSVSWYQQTPGQGLQFLFEYFSETQRNKGNFPGRFSGRQFSNSRSEMNVSTLELGDSALYLCASSWETATEAFFGQGTRLTVV.

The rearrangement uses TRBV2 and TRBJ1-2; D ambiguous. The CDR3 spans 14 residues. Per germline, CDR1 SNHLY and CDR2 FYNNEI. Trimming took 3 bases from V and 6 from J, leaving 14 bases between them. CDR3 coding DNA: TGTGCCAGCAGTGAGGAGAGACTACTCAATGGCTACACCTTC. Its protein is CASSEERLLNGYTF.

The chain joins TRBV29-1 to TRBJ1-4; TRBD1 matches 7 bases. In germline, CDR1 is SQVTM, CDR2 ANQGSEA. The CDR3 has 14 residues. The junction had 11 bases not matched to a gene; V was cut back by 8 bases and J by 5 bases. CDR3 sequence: CSKIAGTANEKLFF. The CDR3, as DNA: TGCAGCAAGATTGCCGGGACAGCGAATGAAAAACTGTTTTTT.

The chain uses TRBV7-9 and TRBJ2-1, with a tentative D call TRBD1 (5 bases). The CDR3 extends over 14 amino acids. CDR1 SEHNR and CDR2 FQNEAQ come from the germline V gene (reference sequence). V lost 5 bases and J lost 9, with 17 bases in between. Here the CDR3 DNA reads TGTGCCAGCAGCGCAGGGTATAACGTAGGTGAGCAGTTCTTC. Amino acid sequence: CASSAGYNVGEQFF. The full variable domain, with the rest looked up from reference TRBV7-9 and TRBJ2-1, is DTGVSQNPRHKITKRGQNVTFRCDPISEHNRLYWYRQTLGQGPEFLTYFQNEAQLEKSRLLSDRFSAERPKGSFSTLEIQRTEQGDSAMYLCASSAGYNVGEQFFGPGTRLTVL.

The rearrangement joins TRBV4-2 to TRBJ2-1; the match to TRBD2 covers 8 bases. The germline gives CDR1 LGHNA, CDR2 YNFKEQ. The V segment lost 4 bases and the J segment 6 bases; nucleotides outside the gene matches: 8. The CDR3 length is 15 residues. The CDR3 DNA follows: TGTGCCAGCAGCCCGGGACTAGGGGAACTCAATGAGCAGTTCTTC. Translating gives CASSPGLGELNEQFF.

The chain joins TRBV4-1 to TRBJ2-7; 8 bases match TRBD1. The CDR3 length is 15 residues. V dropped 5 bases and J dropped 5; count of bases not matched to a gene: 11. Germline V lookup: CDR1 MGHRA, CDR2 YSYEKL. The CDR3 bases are TGCGCCAGCAGCTTTCGGACAGGGAAAGGAGACGAGCAGTACTTC. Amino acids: CASSFRTGKGDEQYF.

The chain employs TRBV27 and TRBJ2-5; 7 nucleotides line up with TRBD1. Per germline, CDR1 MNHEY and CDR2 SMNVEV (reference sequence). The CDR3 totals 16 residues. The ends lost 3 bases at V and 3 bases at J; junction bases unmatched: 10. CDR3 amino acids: CASSFTYRGPKETQYF. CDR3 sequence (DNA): TGTGCCAGCAGTTTCACATACAGGGGCCCCAAAGAGACCCAGTACTTC.

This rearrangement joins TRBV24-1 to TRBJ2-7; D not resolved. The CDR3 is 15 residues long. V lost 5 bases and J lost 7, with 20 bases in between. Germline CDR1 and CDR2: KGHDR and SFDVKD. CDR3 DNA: TGTGCCACCAGTGGCTCGGAGATCAGTATAAATGAGCAGTACTTC. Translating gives CATSGSEISINEQYF.

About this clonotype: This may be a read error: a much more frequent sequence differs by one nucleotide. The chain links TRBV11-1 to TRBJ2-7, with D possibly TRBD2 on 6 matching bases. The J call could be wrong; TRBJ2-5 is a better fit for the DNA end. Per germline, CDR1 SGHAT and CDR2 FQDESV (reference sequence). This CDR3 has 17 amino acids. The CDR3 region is CASSLGDRESGKETQYF. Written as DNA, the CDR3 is TGTGCCAGCAGCTTAGGTGATCGGGAGAGTGGAAAAGAGACCCAGTACTTC.

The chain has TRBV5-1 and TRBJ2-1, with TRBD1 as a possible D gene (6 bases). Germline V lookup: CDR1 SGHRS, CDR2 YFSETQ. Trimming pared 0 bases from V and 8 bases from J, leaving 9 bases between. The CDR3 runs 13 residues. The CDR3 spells CASSLEDSHEQFF. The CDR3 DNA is TGCGCCAGCAGCTTGGAGGACAGCCATGAGCAGTTCTTC.

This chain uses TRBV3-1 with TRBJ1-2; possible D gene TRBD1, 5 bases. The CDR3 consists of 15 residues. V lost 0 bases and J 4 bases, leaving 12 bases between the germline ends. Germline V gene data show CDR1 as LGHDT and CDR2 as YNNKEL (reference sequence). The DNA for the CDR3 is TGTGCCAGCAGCCAAGACTTCACAGGAGGCTATGGCTACACCTTC. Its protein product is CASSQDFTGGYGYTF.

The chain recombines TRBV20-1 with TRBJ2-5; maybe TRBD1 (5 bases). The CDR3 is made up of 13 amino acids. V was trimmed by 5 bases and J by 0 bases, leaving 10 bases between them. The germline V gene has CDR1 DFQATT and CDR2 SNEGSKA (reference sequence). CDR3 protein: CSALDSYQETQYF. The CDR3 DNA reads TGCAGTGCTCTTGACAGTTACCAAGAGACCCAGTACTTC.

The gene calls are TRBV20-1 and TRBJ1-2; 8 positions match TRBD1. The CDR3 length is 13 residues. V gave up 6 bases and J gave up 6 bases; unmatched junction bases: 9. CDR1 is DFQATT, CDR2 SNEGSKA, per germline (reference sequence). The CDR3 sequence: CSAPPTGGHGYTF. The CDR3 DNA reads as TGCAGTGCCCCGCCCACAGGGGGGCATGGCTACACCTTC.

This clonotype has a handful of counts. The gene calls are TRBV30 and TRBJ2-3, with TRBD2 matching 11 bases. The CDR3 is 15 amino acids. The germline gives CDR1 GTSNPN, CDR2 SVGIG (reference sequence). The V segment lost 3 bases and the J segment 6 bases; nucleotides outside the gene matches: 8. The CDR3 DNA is TGTGCCTGGAGGGGGGGACTAGCGGCCTTCGATACGCAGTATTTT. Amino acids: CAWRGGLAAFDTQYF. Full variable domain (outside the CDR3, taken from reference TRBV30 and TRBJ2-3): SQTIHQWPATLVQPVGSPLSLECTVEGTSNPNLYWYRQAAGRGLQLLFYSVGIGQISSEVPQNLSASRPQDRQFILSSKKLLLSDSGFYLCAWRGGLAAFDTQYFGPGTRLTVL.

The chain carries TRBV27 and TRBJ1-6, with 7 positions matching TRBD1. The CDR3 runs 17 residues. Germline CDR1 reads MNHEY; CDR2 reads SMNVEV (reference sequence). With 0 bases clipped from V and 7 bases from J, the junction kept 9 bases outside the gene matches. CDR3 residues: CASSLSRYQGENSPLHF. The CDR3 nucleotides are TGTGCCAGCAGTTTATCGAGGTATCAGGGGGAAAATTCACCCCTCCACTTT.

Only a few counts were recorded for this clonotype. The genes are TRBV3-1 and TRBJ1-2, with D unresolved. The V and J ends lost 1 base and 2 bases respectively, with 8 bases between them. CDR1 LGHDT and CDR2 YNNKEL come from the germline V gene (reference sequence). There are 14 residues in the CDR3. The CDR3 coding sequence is TGTGCCAGCAGCCAAGCCGCGGGGAACTATGGCTACACCTTC. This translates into CASSQAAGNYGYTF.

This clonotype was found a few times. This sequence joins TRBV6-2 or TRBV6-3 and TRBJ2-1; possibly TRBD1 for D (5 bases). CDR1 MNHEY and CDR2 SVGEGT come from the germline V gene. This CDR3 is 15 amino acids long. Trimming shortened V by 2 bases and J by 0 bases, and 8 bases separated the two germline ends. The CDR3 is CASSYQGSSYNEQFF. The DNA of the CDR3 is TGTGCCAGCAGTTACCAGGGAAGCTCCTACAATGAGCAGTTCTTC.